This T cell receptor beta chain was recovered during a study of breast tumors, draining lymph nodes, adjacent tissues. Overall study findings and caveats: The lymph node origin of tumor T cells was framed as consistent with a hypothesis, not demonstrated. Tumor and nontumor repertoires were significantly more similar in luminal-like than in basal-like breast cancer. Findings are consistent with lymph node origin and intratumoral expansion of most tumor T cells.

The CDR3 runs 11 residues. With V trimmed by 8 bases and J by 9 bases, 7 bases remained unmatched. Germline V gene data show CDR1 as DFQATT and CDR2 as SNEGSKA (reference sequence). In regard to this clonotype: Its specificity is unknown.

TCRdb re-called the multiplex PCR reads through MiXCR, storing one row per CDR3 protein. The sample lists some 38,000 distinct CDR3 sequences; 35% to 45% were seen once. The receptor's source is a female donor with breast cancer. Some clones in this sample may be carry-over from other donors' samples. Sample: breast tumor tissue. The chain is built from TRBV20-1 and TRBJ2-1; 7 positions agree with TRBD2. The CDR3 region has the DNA TGCAGTTATCTACTAGCGCTTGAGCAGTTCTTC. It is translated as CSYLLALEQFF.